This TCR beta chain emerged from a study of PD-1 blockade in mismatch repair-deficient tumors. The length of the CDR3 is 15 residues. Germline CDR1 is WSHSY and CDR2 is SAAADI. The J segment lost 3 bases and the V segment lost 6 bases, leaving 10 bases of the junction unmatched. The assay was immunoSEQ multiplex PCR, and TCRdb's table has in-frame clones only and misses some. The sample consists of over 20,000 clones, approximately 83% of them appearing once. This clone was seen a single time. This chain links TRBV10-2 with TRBJ2-7, with 8 nucleotides matching TRBD1. This TCR was recovered from an adult with mismatch repair-deficient cancer. This specimen was peripheral blood, taken 12 weeks after starting pembrolizumab. The CDR3 region is CASRMTGEPGYEQYF. The DNA of the CDR3 is TGCGCCAGCAGAATGACAGGGGAGCCAGGCTACGAGCAGTACTTC.